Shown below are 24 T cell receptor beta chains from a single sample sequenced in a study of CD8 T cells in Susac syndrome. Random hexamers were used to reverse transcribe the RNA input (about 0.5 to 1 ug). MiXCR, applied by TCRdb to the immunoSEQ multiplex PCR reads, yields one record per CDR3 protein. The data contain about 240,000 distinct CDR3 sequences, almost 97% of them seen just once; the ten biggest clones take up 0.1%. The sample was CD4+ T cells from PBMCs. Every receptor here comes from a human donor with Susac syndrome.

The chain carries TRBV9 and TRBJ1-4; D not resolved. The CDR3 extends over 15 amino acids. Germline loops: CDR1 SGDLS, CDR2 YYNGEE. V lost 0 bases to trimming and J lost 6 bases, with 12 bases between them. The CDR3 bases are TGTGCCAGCAGCGTAGGACCCACCGCTCATGAAAAACTGTTTTTT. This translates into CASSVGPTAHEKLFF.

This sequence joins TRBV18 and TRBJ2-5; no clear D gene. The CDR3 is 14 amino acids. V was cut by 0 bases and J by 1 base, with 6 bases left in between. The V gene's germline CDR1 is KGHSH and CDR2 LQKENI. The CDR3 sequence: CASSPPGRQETQYF. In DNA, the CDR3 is TGTGCCAGCTCACCACCAGGCCGCCAAGAGACCCAGTACTTC.

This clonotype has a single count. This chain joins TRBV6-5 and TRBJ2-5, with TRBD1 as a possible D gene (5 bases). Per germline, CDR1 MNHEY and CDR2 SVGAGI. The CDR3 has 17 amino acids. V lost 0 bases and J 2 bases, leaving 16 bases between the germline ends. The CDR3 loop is CASSYSRAGRSQETQYF. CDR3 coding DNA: TGTGCCAGCAGTTACTCGCGAGCAGGGCGGAGTCAAGAGACCCAGTACTTC.

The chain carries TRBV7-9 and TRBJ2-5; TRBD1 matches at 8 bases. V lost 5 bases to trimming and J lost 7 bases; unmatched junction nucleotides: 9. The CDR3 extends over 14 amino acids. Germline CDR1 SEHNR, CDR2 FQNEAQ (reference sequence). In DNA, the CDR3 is TGTGCCAGCAGCCACCCAGGGGGCCTGAGGACCCAGTACTTC. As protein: CASSHPGGLRTQYF.

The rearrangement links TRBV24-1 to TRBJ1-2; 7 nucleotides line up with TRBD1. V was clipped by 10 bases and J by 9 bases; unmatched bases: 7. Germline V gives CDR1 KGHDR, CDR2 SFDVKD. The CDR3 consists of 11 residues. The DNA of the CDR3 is TGTGCCACAACTACAGGGGTGAGCTACACCTTC. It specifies CATTTGVSYTF.

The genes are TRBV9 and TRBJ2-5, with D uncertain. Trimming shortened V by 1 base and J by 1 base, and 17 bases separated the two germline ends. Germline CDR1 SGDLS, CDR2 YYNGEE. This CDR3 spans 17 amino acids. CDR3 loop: CASSVRSAVLRQETQYF. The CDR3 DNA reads TGTGCCAGCAGCGTACGGTCGGCAGTTCTTCGCCAAGAGACCCAGTACTTC. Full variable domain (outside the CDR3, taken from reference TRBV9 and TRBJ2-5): DSGVTQTPKHLITATGQRVTLRCSPRSGDLSVYWYQQSLDQGLQFLIQYYNGEERAKGNILERFSAQQFPDLHSELNLSSLELGDSALYFCASSVRSAVLRQETQYFGPGTRLLVL.

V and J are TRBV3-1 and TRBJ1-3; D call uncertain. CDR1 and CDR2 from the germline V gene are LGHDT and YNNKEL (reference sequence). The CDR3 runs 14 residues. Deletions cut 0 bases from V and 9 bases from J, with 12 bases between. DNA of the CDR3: TGTGCCAGCAGCCAAGACCAGTTTACGGTCACCATATATTTT. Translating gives CASSQDQFTVTIYF.

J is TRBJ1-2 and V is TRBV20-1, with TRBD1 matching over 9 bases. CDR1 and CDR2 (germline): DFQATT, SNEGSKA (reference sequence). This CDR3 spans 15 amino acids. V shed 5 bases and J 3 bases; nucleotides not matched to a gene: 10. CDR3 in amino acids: CSAADLRTGDYGYTF. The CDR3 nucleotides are TGCAGTGCTGCAGATCTTAGGACAGGGGACTATGGCTACACCTTC.

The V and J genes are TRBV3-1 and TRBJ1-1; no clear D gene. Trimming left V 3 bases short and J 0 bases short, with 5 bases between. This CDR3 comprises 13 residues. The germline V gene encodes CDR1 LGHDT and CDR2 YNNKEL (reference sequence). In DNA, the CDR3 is TGTGCCAGCAGCCAGAACATGAACACTGAAGCTTTCTTT. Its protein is CASSQNMNTEAFF.

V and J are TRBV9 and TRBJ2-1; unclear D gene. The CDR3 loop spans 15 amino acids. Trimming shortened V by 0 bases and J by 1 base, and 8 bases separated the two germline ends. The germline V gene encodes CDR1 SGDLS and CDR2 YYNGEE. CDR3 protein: CASSVAPGSYNEQFF. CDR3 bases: TGTGCCAGCAGCGTAGCCCCTGGGTCCTACAATGAGCAGTTCTTC.

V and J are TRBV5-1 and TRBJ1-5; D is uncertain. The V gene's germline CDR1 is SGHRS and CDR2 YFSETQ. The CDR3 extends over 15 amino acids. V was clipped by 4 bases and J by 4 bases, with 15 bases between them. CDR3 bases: TGCGCCAGCAGCCCCGAGGGTCCAACTAATCAGCCCCAGCATTTT. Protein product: CASSPEGPTNQPQHF.

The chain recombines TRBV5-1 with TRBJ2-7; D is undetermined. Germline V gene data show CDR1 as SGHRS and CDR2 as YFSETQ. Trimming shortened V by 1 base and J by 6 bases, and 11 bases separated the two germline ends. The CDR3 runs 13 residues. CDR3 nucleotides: TGCGCCAGCAGCTTGTCGACGGGCGGCGAGCAGTACTTC. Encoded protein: CASSLSTGGEQYF.

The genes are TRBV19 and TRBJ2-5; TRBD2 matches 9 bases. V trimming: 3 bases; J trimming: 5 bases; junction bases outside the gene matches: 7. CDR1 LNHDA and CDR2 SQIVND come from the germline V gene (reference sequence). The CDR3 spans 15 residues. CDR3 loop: CASSIGGRASETQYF. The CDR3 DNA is TGTGCCAGTAGTATTGGCGGGAGGGCCTCTGAGACCCAGTACTTC. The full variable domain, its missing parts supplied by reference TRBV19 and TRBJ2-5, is DGGITQSPKYLFRKEGQNVTLSCEQNLNHDAMYWYRQDPGQGLRLIYYSQIVNDFQKGDIAEGYSVSREKKESFPLTVTSAQKNPTAFYLCASSIGGRASETQYFGPGTRLLVL.

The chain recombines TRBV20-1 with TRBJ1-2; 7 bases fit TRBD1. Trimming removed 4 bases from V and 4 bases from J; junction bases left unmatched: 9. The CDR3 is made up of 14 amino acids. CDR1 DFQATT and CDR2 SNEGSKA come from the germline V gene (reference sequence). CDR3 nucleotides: TGCAGTGCTACGAGTTCGGGACAGCGCTATGGCTACACCTTC. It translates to CSATSSGQRYGYTF.

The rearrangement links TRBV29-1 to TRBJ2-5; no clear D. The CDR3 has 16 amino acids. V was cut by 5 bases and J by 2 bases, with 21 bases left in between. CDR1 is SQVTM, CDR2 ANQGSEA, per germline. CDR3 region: CSVLRQPRINQETQYF. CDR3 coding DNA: TGCAGCGTTCTTCGGCAGCCCCGAATAAATCAAGAGACCCAGTACTTC.

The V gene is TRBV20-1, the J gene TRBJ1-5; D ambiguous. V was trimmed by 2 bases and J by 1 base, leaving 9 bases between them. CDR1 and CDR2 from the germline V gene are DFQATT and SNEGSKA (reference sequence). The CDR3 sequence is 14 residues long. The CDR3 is CSARPPDSNQPQHF. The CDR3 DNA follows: TGCAGTGCTAGACCGCCGGACAGCAATCAGCCCCAGCATTTT.

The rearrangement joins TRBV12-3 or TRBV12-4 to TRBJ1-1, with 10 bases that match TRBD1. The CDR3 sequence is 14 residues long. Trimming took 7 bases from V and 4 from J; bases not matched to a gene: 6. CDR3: CASTPGQGGTEAFF. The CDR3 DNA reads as TGTGCCAGCACCCCAGGACAGGGGGGCACTGAAGCTTTCTTT.

CDR3 sequence (DNA): TGCAGTGCTAGATCGGGGGGCGCGGGCTCCTACAATGAGCAGTTCTTC. Its translation: CSARSGGAGSYNEQFF. This chain links TRBV20-1 with TRBJ2-1; tentative D call: TRBD2 (7 bases). CDR3 length: 16 amino acids. Germline CDR1 and CDR2: DFQATT and SNEGSKA (reference sequence). The V gene lost 2 bases and the J gene lost 0 bases, with 14 bases spanning the gap.

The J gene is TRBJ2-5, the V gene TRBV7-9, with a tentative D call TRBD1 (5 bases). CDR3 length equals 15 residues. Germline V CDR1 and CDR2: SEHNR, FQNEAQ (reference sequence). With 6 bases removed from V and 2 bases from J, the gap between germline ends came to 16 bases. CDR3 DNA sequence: TGTGCCAGCAGTTCATTCCACCAGGGTCAAGAGACCCAGTACTTC. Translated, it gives CASSSFHQGQETQYF.

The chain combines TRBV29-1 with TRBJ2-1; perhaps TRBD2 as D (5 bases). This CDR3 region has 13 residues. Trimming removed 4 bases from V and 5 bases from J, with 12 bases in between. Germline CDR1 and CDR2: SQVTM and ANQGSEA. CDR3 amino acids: CSVALALHNEQFF. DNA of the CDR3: TGCAGCGTTGCCCTAGCTCTCCACAATGAGCAGTTCTTC.

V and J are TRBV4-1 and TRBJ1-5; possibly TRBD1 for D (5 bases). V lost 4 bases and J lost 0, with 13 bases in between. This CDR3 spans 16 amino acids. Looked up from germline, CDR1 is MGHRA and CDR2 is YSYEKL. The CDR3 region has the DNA TGCGCCAGCAGCCGCCTCCCGGGGGATAGCAATCAGCCCCAGCATTTT. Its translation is CASSRLPGDSNQPQHF.

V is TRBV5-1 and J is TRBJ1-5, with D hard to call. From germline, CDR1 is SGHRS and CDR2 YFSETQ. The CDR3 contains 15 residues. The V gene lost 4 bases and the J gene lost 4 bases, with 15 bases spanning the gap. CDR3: CASSLEGGENQPQHF. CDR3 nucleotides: TGCGCCAGCAGCCTCGAAGGAGGAGAAAATCAGCCCCAGCATTTT.

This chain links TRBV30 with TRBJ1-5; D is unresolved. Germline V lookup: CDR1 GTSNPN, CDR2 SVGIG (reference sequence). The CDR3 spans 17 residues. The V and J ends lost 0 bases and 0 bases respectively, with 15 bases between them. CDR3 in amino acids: CAWSVGQRPNSNQPQHF. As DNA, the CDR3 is TGTGCCTGGAGTGTAGGGCAGAGACCTAATAGCAATCAGCCCCAGCATTTT. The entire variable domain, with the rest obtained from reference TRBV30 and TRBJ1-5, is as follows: SQTIHQWPATLVQPVGSPLSLECTVEGTSNPNLYWYRQAAGRGLQLLFYSVGIGQISSEVPQNLSASRPQDRQFILSSKKLLLSDSGFYLCAWSVGQRPNSNQPQHFGDGTRLSIL.

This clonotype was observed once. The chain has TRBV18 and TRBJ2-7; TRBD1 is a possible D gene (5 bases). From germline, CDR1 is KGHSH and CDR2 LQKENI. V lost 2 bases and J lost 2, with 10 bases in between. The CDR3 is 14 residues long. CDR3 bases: TGTGCCAGCTCACCAGGAAGACAGACCTACGAGCAGTACTTC. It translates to CASSPGRQTYEQYF. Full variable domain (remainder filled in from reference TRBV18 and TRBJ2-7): NAGVMQNPRHLVRRRGQEARLRCSPMKGHSHVYWYRQLPEEGLKFMVYLQKENIIDESGMPKERFSAEFPKEGPSILRIQQVVRGDSAAYFCASSPGRQTYEQYFGPGTRLTVT.